The 9 T cell receptor beta chains listed next were all sequenced from one sample in a study of T cells in localized non-small cell lung cancer. The method was immunoSEQ multiplex PCR; TCRdb's version includes in-frame clones alone and lacks a portion of them. The sample lists almost 65,000 clones, approximately 87% occurring once. The sequencing used peripheral blood, collected before any cancer treatment. The receptors were gathered from a woman between 35 and 70 years old with stage I lung adenocarcinoma.

This sequence joins TRBV7-9 and TRBJ2-5, with D tentatively TRBD2 (5 bases). V lost 5 bases, J lost 4 bases, and 17 bases lay in between. This CDR3 contains 15 residues. The germline gives CDR1 SEHNR, CDR2 FQNEAQ (reference sequence). The CDR3 coding sequence is TGTGCCAGCAGCCTACCACGGAGGTTGGGAGAGACCCAGTACTTC. Its translation: CASSLPRRLGETQYF.

The chain is built from TRBV19 and TRBJ2-1; TRBD2 aligns across 10 bases. The CDR3 is 16 residues long. V gave up 5 bases and J gave up 1 base; unmatched junction bases: 5. The V gene's germline CDR1 is LNHDA and CDR2 SQIVND (reference sequence). The CDR3 sequence: CASSPRTSGSYNEQFF. Here the CDR3 DNA reads TGTGCCAGTAGTCCCCGGACTAGCGGTTCCTACAATGAGCAGTTCTTC.

V usage is TRBV4-2 and J usage is TRBJ2-7; 13 positions match TRBD2. Germline-derived CDR1 and CDR2 are LGHNA and YNFKEQ. The CDR3 is 16 amino acids. Losses at the gene ends were 2 bases for V and 6 bases for J; bases not matched to a gene: 7. CDR3 region: CASSQRLAGGAGEQYF. CDR3 bases: TGTGCCAGCAGCCAAAGACTAGCGGGGGGAGCGGGCGAGCAGTACTTC.

CDR3 protein: CASSAGFSGNTIYF. DNA of the CDR3: TGTGCCAGCAGCGCAGGGTTTTCTGGAAACACCATATATTTT. The V call is TRBV9, the J call TRBJ1-3; TRBD1 might be the D (5 bases). The CDR3 totals 14 residues. The V end lost 3 bases, the J end lost 1 base, and 8 bases lay between the germline ends. CDR1 is SGDLS, CDR2 YYNGEE, per germline.

The chain employs TRBV9 and TRBJ2-7, with 10 bases lining up with TRBD2. The trim removed 0 bases at V and 5 bases at J, leaving 5 bases unmatched. The V gene's germline CDR1 is SGDLS and CDR2 YYNGEE. The length of the CDR3 is 15 residues. The CDR3 sequence is CASSVEGLAGDEQYF. The CDR3 coding sequence is TGTGCCAGCAGCGTAGAGGGTCTAGCGGGGGACGAGCAGTACTTC.

The chain has TRBV6-6 and TRBJ1-2; 7 nucleotides align to TRBD1. The V and J ends lost 5 bases and 4 bases, in that order; junction bases with no gene match: 10. Looked up from germline, CDR1 is MNHNY and CDR2 is SVGAGI (reference sequence). There are 15 residues in the CDR3. DNA of the CDR3: TGTGCCAGCAGTAAGAGGGACAGTTCCGGCTATGGCTACACCTTC. This codes for CASSKRDSSGYGYTF.

The chain links TRBV19 to TRBJ1-5; weak D call: TRBD1 (6 bases). There are 14 residues in the CDR3. V was clipped by 6 bases and J by 5 bases, with 14 bases between them. CDR1 LNHDA and CDR2 SQIVND come from the germline V gene (reference sequence). The CDR3 is CASREAGEDQPQHF. CDR3 sequence (DNA): TGTGCCAGTAGGGAGGCAGGGGAGGATCAGCCCCAGCATTTT.

This clone appeared a single time. The chain couples TRBV5-3 to TRBJ1-2; D unresolved. TRBV5-3 is filed as an ORF, its function uncertain. This CDR3 comprises 13 residues. V was trimmed by 2 bases and J by 6 bases, leaving 11 bases between them. The CDR3 DNA follows: TGTGCCAGAAGCTTAGGAGGGCTGGATGGCTACACCTTC. Its translation is CARSLGGLDGYTF.

The chain links TRBV2 to TRBJ2-5, with D perhaps matching TRBD1 (6 bases). Germline V gene lookup returns CDR1 SNHLY and CDR2 FYNNEI. The ends were cut back, 8 bases at V and 7 bases at J, with 32 bases in the middle. The CDR3 spans 18 residues. CDR3 loop: CASLKGTILSGGRGTQYF. CDR3 DNA: TGTGCCAGCCTAAAGGGGACAATCCTATCGGGCGGTCGAGGGACCCAGTACTTC. The whole variable domain, filled in from reference TRBV2 and TRBJ2-5, reads EPEVTQTPSHQVTQMGQEVILRCVPISNHLYFYWYRQILGQKVEFLVSFYNNEISEKSEIFDDQFSVERPDGSNFTLKIRSTKLEDSAMYFCASLKGTILSGGRGTQYFGPGTRLLVL.